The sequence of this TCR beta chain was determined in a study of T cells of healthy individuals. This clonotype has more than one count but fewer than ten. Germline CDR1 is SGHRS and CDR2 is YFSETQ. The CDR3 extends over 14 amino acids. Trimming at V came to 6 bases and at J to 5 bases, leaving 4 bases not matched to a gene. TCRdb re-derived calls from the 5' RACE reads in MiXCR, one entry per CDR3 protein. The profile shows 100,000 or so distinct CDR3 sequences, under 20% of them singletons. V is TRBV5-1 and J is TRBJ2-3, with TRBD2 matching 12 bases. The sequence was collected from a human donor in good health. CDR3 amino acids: CASTPLAGGDTQYF. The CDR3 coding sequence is TGCGCCAGCACCCCACTAGCGGGGGGAGATACGCAGTATTTT.